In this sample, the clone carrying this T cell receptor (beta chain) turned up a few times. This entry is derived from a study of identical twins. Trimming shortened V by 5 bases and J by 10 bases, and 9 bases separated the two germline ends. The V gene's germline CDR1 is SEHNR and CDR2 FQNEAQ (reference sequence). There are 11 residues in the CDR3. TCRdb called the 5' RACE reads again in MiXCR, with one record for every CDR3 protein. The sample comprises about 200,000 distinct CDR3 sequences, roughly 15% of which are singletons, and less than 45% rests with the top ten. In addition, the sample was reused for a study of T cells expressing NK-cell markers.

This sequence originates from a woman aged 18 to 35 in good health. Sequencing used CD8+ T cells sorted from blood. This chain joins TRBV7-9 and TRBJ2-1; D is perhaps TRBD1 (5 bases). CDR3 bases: TGTGCCAGCAGCCAACAGGCCGAGCAGTTCTTC. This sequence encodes CASSQQAEQFF.